This T cell receptor beta chain derives from a study of OX40 agonist ivuxolimab in advanced cancers. On the study more broadly: Patients received ivuxolimab, an agonistic anti-OX40 (CD134) antibody. Findings of the study overall: Dose levels from 0.1 to 3.0 mg/kg saw CD4+ and CD8+ blood T cells expand clonally by week 6.

The method was immunoSEQ multiplex PCR; TCRdb's version includes in-frame clones alone and lacks a portion of them. Of about 31,000 clones listed, about 93% were seen once; the top ten hold 4.5% to 5%. The ends were cut back, 3 bases at V and 1 base at J, with 23 bases in the middle. From germline, CDR1 is LGHNA and CDR2 YNFKEQ. The CDR3 is 19 residues long. About this clone: The antigen is not known.

The material sequenced was CD4+ or CD8+ T cells sorted from blood, taken in a trial of the OX40 agonist ivuxolimab. V usage is TRBV4-2 and J usage is TRBJ2-3; D is tentatively TRBD1 or TRBD2 (7 bases each). The receptor was derived from an adult with an advanced solid tumor such as melanoma, head and neck, liver or kidney cancer. As DNA, the CDR3 is TGTGCCAGCAGCCACCTCGATCGGCACTCAGGGGGGGGCACAGATACGCAGTATTTT. It codes for CASSHLDRHSGGGTDTQYF.